This T cell receptor (beta chain) is from a study of B cell selection in AIRE deficiency. The study, taken as a whole, reports: Shared Treg sequences were biased toward short CDR3s with few non-templated nucleotide insertions.

In regard to this clone: Its specificity is not known.

Germline V CDR1 and CDR2: MDHEN, SYDVKM. V was shortened by 5 bases and J by 5 bases, with 13 bases between the two germline ends. The CDR3 has 13 amino acids. Sequencing was performed with immunoSEQ multiplex PCR; in TCRdb, only in-frame clones are kept and a portion is missing. The repertoire holds some 25,000 clones, with 90% to 97% as singletons. Sorting defined conventional CD4 T cells as CD4+CD127+. Sequencing input: CD4+CD127+ conventional T cells sorted from PBMCs. The chain recombines TRBV28 with TRBJ2-7; tentatively, D is TRBD1 (5 bases). This receptor was taken from a human donor in good health. The CDR3 region has the DNA TGTGCCAGCAGTCCCCAGGGTTTCGACGAGCAGTACTTC. It specifies CASSPQGFDEQYF.